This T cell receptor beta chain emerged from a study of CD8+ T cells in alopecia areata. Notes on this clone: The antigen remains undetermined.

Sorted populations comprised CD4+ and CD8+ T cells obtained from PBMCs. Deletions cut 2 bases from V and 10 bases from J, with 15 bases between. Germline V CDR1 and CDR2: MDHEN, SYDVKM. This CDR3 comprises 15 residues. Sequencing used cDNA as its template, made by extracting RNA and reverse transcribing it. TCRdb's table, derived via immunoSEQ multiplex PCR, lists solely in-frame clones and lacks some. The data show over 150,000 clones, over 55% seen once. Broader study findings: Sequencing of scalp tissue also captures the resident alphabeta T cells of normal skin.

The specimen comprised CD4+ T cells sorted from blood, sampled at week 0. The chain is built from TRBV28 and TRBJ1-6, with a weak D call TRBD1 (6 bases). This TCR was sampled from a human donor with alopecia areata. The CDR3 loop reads CASSLDMGAQSPLHF. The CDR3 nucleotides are TGTGCCAGCAGTTTAGATATGGGGGCTCAGTCACCCCTCCACTTT.